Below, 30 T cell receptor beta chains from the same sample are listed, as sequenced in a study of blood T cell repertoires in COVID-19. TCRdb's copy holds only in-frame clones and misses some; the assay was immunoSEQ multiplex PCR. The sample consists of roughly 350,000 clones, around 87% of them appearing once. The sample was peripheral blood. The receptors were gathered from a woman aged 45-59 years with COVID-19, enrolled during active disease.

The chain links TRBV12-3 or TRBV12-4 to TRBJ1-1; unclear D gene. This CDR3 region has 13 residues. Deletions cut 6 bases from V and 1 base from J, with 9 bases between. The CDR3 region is CASRTIENTEAFF. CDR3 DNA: TGTGCCAGCAGAACGATAGAGAACACTGAAGCTTTCTTT.

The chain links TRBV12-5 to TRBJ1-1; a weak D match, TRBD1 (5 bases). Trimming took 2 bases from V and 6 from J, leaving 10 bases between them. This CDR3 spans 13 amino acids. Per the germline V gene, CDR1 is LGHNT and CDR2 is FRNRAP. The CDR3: CASGLRSGSEAFF. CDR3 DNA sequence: TGTGCTAGTGGTTTGAGGTCAGGGTCTGAAGCTTTCTTT.

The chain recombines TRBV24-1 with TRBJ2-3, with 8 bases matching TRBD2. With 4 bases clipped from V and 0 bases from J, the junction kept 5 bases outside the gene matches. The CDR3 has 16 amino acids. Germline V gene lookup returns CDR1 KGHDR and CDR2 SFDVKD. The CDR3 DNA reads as TGTGCCACCAGTGACCTCGGGGGGGTGAGCACAGATACGCAGTATTTT. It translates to CATSDLGGVSTDTQYF.

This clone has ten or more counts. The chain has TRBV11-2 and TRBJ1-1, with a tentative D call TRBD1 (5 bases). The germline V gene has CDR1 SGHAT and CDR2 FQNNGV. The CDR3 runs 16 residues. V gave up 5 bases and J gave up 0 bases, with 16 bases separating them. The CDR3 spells CASSHPRGGVNTEAFF. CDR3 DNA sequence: TGTGCCAGCAGCCATCCCCGGGGGGGAGTGAACACTGAAGCTTTCTTT.

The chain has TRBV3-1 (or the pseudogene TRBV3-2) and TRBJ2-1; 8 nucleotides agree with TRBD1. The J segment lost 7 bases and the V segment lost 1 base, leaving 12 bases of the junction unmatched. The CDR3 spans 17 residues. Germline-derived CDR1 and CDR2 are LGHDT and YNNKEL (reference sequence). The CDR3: CASSQATGGKGYNEQFF. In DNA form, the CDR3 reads TGTGCCAGCAGCCAAGCTACAGGGGGTAAAGGGTATAATGAGCAGTTCTTC.

Here the CDR3 reads CATSRASKLLFDRYNQPQHF. CDR3 coding DNA: TGTGCCACCAGCAGAGCCTCAAAGCTTCTCTTCGACAGGTACAATCAGCCCCAGCATTTT. The chain is built from TRBV15 and TRBJ1-5, with D tentatively TRBD1 (6 bases). The germline V gene encodes CDR1 LNHNV and CDR2 YYDKDF (reference sequence). V shed 1 base and J shed 3 bases, with 25 bases lying between them. The CDR3 contains 20 residues.

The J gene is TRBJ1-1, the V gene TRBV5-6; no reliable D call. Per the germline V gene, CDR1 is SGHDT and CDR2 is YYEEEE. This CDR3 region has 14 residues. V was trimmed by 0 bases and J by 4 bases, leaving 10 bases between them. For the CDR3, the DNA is TGTGCCAGCAGCTTGGGAGGGCGGTTCACTGAAGCTTTCTTT. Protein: CASSLGGRFTEAFF.

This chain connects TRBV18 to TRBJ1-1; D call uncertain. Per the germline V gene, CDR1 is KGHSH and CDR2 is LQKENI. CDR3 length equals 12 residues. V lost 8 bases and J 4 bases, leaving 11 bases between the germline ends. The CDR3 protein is CASTHGVTEAFF. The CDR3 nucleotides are TGTGCCAGCACGCACGGGGTCACTGAAGCTTTCTTT.

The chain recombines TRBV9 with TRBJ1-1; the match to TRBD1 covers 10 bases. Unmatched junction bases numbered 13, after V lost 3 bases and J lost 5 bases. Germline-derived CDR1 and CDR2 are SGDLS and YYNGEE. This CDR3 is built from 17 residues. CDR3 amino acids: CASSALQPGQGITEAFF. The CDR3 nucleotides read TGTGCCAGCAGCGCGCTCCAACCGGGACAGGGGATTACTGAAGCTTTCTTT.

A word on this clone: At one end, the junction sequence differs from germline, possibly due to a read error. CDR3 sequence (DNA): TGTGCTAGCAGCTCCCGATCCGGGGGGAACACCGGGGAGCTGTTTTTT. Translation: CASSSRSGGNTGELFF. V and J are TRBV7-7 and TRBJ2-2, with TRBD2 as a possible D gene (6 bases). Germline V gene data show CDR1 as SSHAT and CDR2 as FNYEAQ (reference sequence). This CDR3 has 16 residues.

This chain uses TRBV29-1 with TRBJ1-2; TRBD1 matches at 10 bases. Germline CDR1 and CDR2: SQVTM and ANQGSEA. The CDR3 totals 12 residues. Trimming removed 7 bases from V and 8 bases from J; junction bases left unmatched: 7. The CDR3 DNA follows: TGCAGCGCCCGCCGGGACAGGGGCGGCTACACCTTC. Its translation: CSARRDRGGYTF.

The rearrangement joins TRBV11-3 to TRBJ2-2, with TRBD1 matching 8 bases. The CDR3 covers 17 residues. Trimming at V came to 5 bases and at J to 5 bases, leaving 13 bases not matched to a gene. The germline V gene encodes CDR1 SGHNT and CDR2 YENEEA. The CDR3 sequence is CASSRRGRGRLTGELFF. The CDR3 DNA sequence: TGTGCCAGCAGCCGGCGGGGCAGGGGGCGTCTAACCGGGGAGCTGTTTTTT.

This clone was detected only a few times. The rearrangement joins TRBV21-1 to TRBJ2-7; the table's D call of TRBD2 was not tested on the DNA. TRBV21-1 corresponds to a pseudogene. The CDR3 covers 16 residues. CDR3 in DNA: TGTGCCAGCAGCAGGACTAGCGGGAGATGGTCCTACGAGCAGTACTTC. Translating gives CASSRTSGRWSYEQYF.

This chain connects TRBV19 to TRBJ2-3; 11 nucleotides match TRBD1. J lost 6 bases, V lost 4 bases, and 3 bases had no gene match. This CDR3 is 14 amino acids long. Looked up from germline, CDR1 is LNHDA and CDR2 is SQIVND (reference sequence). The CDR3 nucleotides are TGTGCCAGTAGTACGGGACAGGGGGGTGATACGCAGTATTTT. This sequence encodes CASSTGQGGDTQYF.

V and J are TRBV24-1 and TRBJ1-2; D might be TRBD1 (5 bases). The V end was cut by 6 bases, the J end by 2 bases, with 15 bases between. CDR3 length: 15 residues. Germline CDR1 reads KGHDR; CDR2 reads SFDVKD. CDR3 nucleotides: TGTGCCACCAGTCGGGGGAAATGGCCCAACTATGGCTACACCTTC. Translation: CATSRGKWPNYGYTF.

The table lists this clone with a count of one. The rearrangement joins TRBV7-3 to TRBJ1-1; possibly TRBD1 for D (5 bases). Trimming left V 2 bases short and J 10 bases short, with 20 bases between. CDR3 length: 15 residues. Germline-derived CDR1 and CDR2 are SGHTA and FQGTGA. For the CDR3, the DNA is TGTGCCAGCAGCTTAGGACGGGGGGAGGAGTCGGTAGCTTTCTTT. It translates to CASSLGRGEESVAFF. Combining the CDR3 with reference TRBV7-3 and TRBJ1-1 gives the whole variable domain GAGVSQTPSNKVTEKGKYVELRCDPISGHTALYWYRQSLGQGPEFLIYFQGTGAADDSGLPNDRFFAVRPEGSVSTLKIQRTERGDSAVYLCASSLGRGEESVAFFGQGTRLTVV.

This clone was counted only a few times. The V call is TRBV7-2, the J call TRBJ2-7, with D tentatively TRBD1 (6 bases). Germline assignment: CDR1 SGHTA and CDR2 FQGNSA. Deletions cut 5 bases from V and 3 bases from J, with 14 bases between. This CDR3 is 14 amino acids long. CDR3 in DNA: TGTGCCAGCAGCGTCCAACAGGGTTACTACGAGCAGTACTTC. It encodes CASSVQQGYYEQYF.

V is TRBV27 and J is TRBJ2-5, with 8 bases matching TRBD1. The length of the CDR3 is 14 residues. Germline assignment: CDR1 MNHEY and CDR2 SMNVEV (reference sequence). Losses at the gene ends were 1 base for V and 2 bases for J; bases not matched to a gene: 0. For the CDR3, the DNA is TGTGCCAGCAGTTTATGGACAGGGCAAGAGACCCAGTACTTC. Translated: CASSLWTGQETQYF.

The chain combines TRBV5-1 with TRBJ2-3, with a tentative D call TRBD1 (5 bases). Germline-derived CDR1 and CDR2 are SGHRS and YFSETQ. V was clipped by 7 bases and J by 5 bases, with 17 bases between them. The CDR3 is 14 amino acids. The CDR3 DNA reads TGCGCCAGCGACGGAGTGGGGCCTGGAGATACGCAGTATTTT. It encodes CASDGVGPGDTQYF.

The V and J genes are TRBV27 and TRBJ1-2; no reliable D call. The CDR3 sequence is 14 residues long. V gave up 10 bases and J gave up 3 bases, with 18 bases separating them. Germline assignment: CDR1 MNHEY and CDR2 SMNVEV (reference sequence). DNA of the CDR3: TGTGCCACTAACGAGGGAGGCAGAGACTATGGCTACACCTTC. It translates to CATNEGGRDYGYTF.

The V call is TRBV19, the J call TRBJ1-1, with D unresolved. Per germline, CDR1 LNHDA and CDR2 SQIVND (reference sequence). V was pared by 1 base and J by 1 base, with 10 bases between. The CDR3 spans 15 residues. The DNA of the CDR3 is TGTGCCAGTAGTATAGGAGGGCTAACGAACACTGAAGCTTTCTTT. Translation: CASSIGGLTNTEAFF.

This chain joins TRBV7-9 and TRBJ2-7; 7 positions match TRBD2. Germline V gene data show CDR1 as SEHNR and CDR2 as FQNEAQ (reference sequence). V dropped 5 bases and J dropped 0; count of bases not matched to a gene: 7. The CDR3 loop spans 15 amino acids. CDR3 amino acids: CASSPLRGSSYEQYF. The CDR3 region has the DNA TGTGCCAGCAGCCCACTACGCGGGAGCTCCTACGAGCAGTACTTC. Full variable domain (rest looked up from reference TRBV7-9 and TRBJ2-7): DTGVSQNPRHKITKRGQNVTFRCDPISEHNRLYWYRQTLGQGPEFLTYFQNEAQLEKSRLLSDRFSAERPKGSFSTLEIQRTEQGDSAMYLCASSPLRGSSYEQYFGPGTRLTVT.

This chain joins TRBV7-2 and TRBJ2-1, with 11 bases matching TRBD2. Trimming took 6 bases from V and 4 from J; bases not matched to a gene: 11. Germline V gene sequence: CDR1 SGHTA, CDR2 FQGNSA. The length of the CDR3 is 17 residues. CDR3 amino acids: CASSLLAGGISYNEQFF. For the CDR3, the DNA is TGTGCCAGCAGTTTATTAGCGGGAGGGATCTCTTACAATGAGCAGTTCTTC.

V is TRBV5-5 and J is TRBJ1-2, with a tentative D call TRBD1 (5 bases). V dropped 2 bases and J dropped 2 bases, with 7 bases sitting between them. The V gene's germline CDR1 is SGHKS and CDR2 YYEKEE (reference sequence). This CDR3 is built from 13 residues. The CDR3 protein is CASSLRQNYGYTF. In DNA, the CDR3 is TGTGCCAGCAGCTTAAGACAGAACTATGGCTACACCTTC.

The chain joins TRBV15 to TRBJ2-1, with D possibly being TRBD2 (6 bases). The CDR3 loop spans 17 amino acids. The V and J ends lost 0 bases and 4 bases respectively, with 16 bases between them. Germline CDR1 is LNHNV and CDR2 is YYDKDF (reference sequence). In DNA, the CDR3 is TGTGCCACCAGCAGAGATCGGGGTAGCGGTTGGTACAATGAGCAGTTCTTC. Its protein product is CATSRDRGSGWYNEQFF.

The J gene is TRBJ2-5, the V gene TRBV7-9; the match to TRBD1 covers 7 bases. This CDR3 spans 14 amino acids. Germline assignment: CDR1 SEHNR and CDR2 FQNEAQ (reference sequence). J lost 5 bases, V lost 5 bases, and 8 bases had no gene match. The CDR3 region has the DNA TGTGCCAGCAGCGAAAGGGGGCGCTGGGAGACCCAGTACTTC. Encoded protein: CASSERGRWETQYF.

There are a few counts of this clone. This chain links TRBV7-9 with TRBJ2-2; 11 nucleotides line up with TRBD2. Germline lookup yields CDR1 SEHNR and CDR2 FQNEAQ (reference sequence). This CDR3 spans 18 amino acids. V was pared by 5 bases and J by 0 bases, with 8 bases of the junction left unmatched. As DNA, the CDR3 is TGTGCCAGCAGCCGAGGACTAGCGGGCAATACGAACACCGGGGAGCTGTTTTTT. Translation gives CASSRGLAGNTNTGELFF.

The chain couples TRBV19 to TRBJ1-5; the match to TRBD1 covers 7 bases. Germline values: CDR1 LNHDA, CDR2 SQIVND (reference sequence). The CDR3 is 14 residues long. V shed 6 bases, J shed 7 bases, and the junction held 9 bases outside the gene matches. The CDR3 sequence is CASSIQGVGQPQHF. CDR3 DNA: TGTGCCAGTAGCATTCAGGGGGTCGGACAGCCCCAGCATTTT.

The DNA for the CDR3 is TGTGCCAGCTCACCACCGAATCAGAAGGACAGGGGAATGAACACTGAAGCTTTCTTT. Amino acid sequence: CASSPPNQKDRGMNTEAFF. This chain connects TRBV18 to TRBJ1-1; 9 positions agree with TRBD1. The CDR3 is 19 amino acids. From germline, CDR1 is KGHSH and CDR2 LQKENI. V was pared by 0 bases and J by 0 bases, with 11 bases of the junction left unmatched.

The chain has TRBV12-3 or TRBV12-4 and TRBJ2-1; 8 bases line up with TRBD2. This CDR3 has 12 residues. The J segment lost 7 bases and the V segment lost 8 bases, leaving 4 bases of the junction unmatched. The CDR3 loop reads CASGPSGNEQFF. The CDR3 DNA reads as TGTGCCAGCGGTCCTAGCGGGAATGAGCAGTTCTTC.